This T cell receptor (beta chain) was recorded in a study of T cell responses to AZD1222 COVID-19 vaccine. Study outcomes and limitations: No day 14 peak samples; only post-peak repertoires were characterized. Following two doses of AZD1222, Spike-specific TCR breadth and depth rose. Reportedly, nearly half of unique spike TCRs recognized epitopes outside B.1.351/B.1.1.7 mutations. Only 5 or 6 AZD1222 recipients were seropositive at baseline.

V lost 3 bases and J 8 bases, leaving 17 bases between the germline ends. The germline V gene has CDR1 SGHDT and CDR2 YYEEEE. The CDR3 has 14 amino acids. Produced via immunoSEQ multiplex PCR; TCRdb's table is partial and in-frame only. The repertoire has roughly 100,000 clones, about nine tenths of them found once; the top ten carry 45%. Turning to this clone: The target antigen is unknown.

This specimen consisted of peripheral blood, obtained on day 0 of AZD1222 vaccination. The TCR comes from an adult in good health. This chain uses TRBV5-6 with TRBJ1-2; TRBD1 is a possible D gene (6 bases). This chain's CDR3 is CASSSLARGQGYTF. CDR3 coding DNA: TGTGCCAGCAGCTCCCTCGCCAGGGGTCAGGGCTACACCTTC.